This T cell receptor (beta chain) was captured in a study of regulatory T cells in long-lasting Graves disease. With iRepertoire HTBI primers and Arm-PCR of CDR3 regions, TCR beta libraries were built. Using its own MiXCR run on the multiplex PCR reads, TCRdb lists one record per CDR3 protein. The data hold 400,000 to 500,000 distinct CDR3 sequences, with approximately 15% observed a single time. For this clonotype: This sequence may be a read error, since a much larger clone differs from it by one base.

Time point of the sample: newly diagnosed GD, antithyroid drugs for less than 3 months. TCR sequences were obtained from RNA taken from PBMCs. EDTA tubes were used for drawing roughly 9 milliliters of peripheral blood. Germline assignment: CDR1 SNHLY and CDR2 FYNNEI. This CDR3 is 13 amino acids long. These data also formed part of another study, on T cells in Graves' hyperthyroidism and ophthalmopathy.

This clonotype was sampled from a woman aged 40-49 years with Graves disease. V is TRBV2 and J is TRBJ1-5, with D unclear. This specimen consisted of peripheral blood mononuclear cells (PBMCs), obtained at new diagnosis, from a patient treated with antithyroid drugs. The CDR3 is CANSVPDNQPQHF. CDR3 coding DNA: TGTGCCAACAGTGTCCCAGATAATCAGCCCCAGCATTTT.